The 22 T cell receptor beta chains listed next were all sequenced from one sample in a study of cytomegalovirus exposure and HLA in healthy donors. Use of 60 Vbeta and 13 Jbeta primers characterized the PCR. Some clones are missing from TCRdb's copy, which holds only in-frame ones; the method was immunoSEQ multiplex PCR. The sample lists 170,000 or so clones; 84% were seen once. Material for sequencing was PBMCs. These receptors came from a girl aged 5-17 years in good health and CMV-seropositive.

This chain joins TRBV18 and TRBJ1-1, with 9 bases that match TRBD1. The CDR3 extends over 14 amino acids. Germline assignment: CDR1 KGHSH and CDR2 LQKENI. V shed 3 bases and J 4 bases; nucleotides not matched to a gene: 3. The DNA for the CDR3 is TGTGCCAGCTCACCGACGGACAGGGGCACTGAAGCTTTCTTT. This sequence encodes CASSPTDRGTEAFF.

The rearrangement uses TRBV25-1 and TRBJ2-1; D perhaps matches TRBD2 (5 bases). The CDR3 extends over 13 amino acids. Trimming cost V 11 bases and J 2 bases, with 13 bases left between them. The germline CDR1 and CDR2 sequences are MGHDK and SYGVNS. CDR3 in amino acids: CAVGRVTYNEQFF. For the CDR3, the DNA is TGTGCCGTTGGGAGAGTCACCTACAATGAGCAGTTCTTC.

The rearrangement uses TRBV11-2 and TRBJ1-3, with TRBD1 identical over 9 bases. The CDR3 covers 17 residues. Germline V gene sequence: CDR1 SGHAT, CDR2 FQNNGV. The V and J ends lost 3 bases and 2 bases, in that order; junction bases with no gene match: 8. The CDR3 protein is CASSFTGGAFTGNTIYF. For the CDR3, the DNA is TGTGCCAGCAGCTTCACAGGGGGCGCCTTTACTGGAAACACCATATATTTT.

This chain connects TRBV6-1 to TRBJ2-7, with D unresolved. Germline lookup yields CDR1 MNHNS and CDR2 SASEGT. V lost 3 bases, J lost 2 bases, and 17 bases lay in between. The CDR3 runs to 16 residues. In nucleotides, the CDR3 is TGTGCCAGCAGTGATGGTGTCGGCGCGGTCACCTACGAGCAGTACTTC. Amino acid sequence: CASSDGVGAVTYEQYF.

The chain links TRBV5-1 to TRBJ2-1; D is unclear. V lost 0 bases and J 0 bases, leaving 10 bases between the germline ends. The CDR3 length is 16 residues. CDR1 is SGHRS, CDR2 YFSETQ, per germline. The CDR3 loop is CASSLAAASSYNEQFF. Here the CDR3 DNA reads TGCGCCAGCAGCTTGGCGGCGGCTAGCTCCTACAATGAGCAGTTCTTC.

The chain uses TRBV4-1 and TRBJ1-6; 9 bases are a match to TRBD1. Germline V gives CDR1 MGHRA, CDR2 YSYEKL. V lost 4 bases to trimming and J lost 8 bases; unmatched junction nucleotides: 3. The CDR3 has 14 residues. The CDR3 loop is CASSPRTGDSPLHF. The CDR3 nucleotides read TGCGCCAGCAGCCCACGGACAGGGGATTCACCCCTCCACTTT.

The chain is built from TRBV10-3 and TRBJ2-7; D perhaps matches TRBD1 (5 bases). V was shortened by 2 bases and J by 2 bases, with 10 bases between the two germline ends. Germline V gives CDR1 ENHRY, CDR2 SYGVKD. The CDR3 totals 14 residues. In DNA, the CDR3 is TGTGCCATCAGTGAGCCAGACAGAGCCTACGAGCAGTACTTC. It specifies CAISEPDRAYEQYF.

The V call is TRBV29-1, the J call TRBJ1-2; tentative D call: TRBD1 (5 bases). Deletions cut 6 bases from V and 8 bases from J, with 13 bases between. This CDR3 comprises 11 residues. The germline V gene has CDR1 SQVTM and CDR2 ANQGSEA. The CDR3 coding sequence is TGCAGCGTCAGAGACAGACGAGGCTACACCTTC. The encoded protein is CSVRDRRGYTF.

This clone was detected a few times. V usage is TRBV6-5 and J usage is TRBJ1-2, with D possibly TRBD1 on 6 matching bases. Germline loops: CDR1 MNHEY, CDR2 SVGAGI. The CDR3 sequence is 14 residues long. The ends were cut back, 10 bases at V and 6 bases at J, with 21 bases in the middle. CDR3 sequence reads: CATGGGLNIDGYTF. The CDR3 DNA reads as TGTGCCACTGGGGGGGGCCTCAATATCGATGGCTACACCTTC.

This chain joins TRBV28 and TRBJ2-7; a weak D match, TRBD2 (5 bases). This CDR3 has 15 amino acids. The V and J ends lost 0 bases and 2 bases respectively, with 11 bases between them. Germline V CDR1 and CDR2: MDHEN, SYDVKM. The DNA of the CDR3 is TGTGCCAGCAGTTTATGGCACTGGGAGACCTACGAGCAGTACTTC. Its protein product is CASSLWHWETYEQYF.

The rearrangement uses TRBV28 and TRBJ1-2, with D perhaps matching TRBD1 (6 bases). The CDR3 totals 11 residues. Looked up from germline, CDR1 is MDHEN and CDR2 is SYDVKM. Trimming took 6 bases from V and 8 from J, leaving 10 bases between them. CDR3: CASRLRGGYTF. The CDR3 DNA reads TGTGCCAGCAGACTAAGGGGGGGCTACACCTTC.

This chain connects TRBV19 to TRBJ2-7; the match to TRBD1 covers 9 bases. V lost 6 bases to trimming and J lost 0 bases; unmatched junction nucleotides: 6. Germline loops: CDR1 LNHDA, CDR2 SQIVND (reference sequence). The CDR3 is 15 residues long. In DNA, the CDR3 is TGTGCCAGTAGCTGGACAGGGGCCTTCTCCTACGAGCAGTACTTC. Translation: CASSWTGAFSYEQYF.

The V gene is TRBV5-5, the J gene TRBJ1-1; D gene unclear. V lost 4 bases and J lost 3, with 7 bases in between. The CDR3 covers 12 residues. CDR1 is SGHKS and CDR2 is YYEKEE in the germline V gene (reference sequence). The CDR3 DNA sequence: TGTGCCAGCAGCGTGGACTACACTGAAGCTTTCTTT. Amino acid sequence: CASSVDYTEAFF.

The rearrangement joins TRBV5-1 to TRBJ1-1, with a weak D call TRBD1 (6 bases). In germline, CDR1 is SGHRS, CDR2 YFSETQ. There are 15 residues in the CDR3. Trimming removed 0 bases at V and 5 bases at J, with 14 bases between. CDR3 coding DNA: TGCGCCAGCAGCTTGGAGGGGGTCTACGGGACTGAAGCTTTCTTT. It is translated as CASSLEGVYGTEAFF.

The V call is TRBV27, the J call TRBJ1-1, with 8 bases that match TRBD1. Per the germline V gene, CDR1 is MNHEY and CDR2 is SMNVEV (reference sequence). V shed 5 bases and J 8 bases; nucleotides not matched to a gene: 4. This CDR3 spans 12 amino acids. CDR3 coding DNA: TGTGCCAGCAGTACCGGGACAGGCGAAGCTTTCTTT. It translates to CASSTGTGEAFF.

The chain employs TRBV2 and TRBJ2-3; a possible D gene is TRBD2 (7 bases). This CDR3 has 15 residues. CDR1 and CDR2 from the germline V gene are SNHLY and FYNNEI. The V and J ends lost 6 bases and 4 bases respectively, with 17 bases between them. The CDR3 region is CASRRRGGSADTQYF. CDR3 coding DNA: TGTGCCAGCAGGAGAAGGGGGGGCAGCGCAGATACGCAGTATTTT. Filled out from reference TRBV2 and TRBJ2-3, the complete variable domain reads EPEVTQTPSHQVTQMGQEVILRCVPISNHLYFYWYRQILGQKVEFLVSFYNNEISEKSEIFDDQFSVERPDGSNFTLKIRSTKLEDSAMYFCASRRRGGSADTQYFGPGTRLTVL.

V gene TRBV10-3 combines with J gene TRBJ2-1; D perhaps matches TRBD2 (7 bases). Germline CDR1 ENHRY, CDR2 SYGVKD. Trimming shortened V by 0 bases and J by 2 bases, and 14 bases separated the two germline ends. The CDR3 has 17 amino acids. DNA for the CDR3: TGTGCCATCAGTGAGTCGATGGCGGGGGCCACCTACAATGAGCAGTTCTTC. This translates into CAISESMAGATYNEQFF.

This chain links TRBV7-6 with TRBJ1-3, with D unresolved. CDR1 is SGHVS, CDR2 FNYEAQ, per germline. Trimming removed 6 bases from V and 4 bases from J, with 13 bases in between. The CDR3 loop spans 14 amino acids. CDR3 residues: CASSSPTSGNTIYF. The CDR3 DNA sequence: TGTGCCAGCAGTTCCCCTACGTCGGGAAACACCATATATTTT.

This clone was seen once. CDR3 in DNA: TGTGCCAGCAGCCCTCTGGGGGGGAACTACGAGCAGTACTTC. This translates into CASSPLGGNYEQYF. The chain couples TRBV27 to TRBJ2-7; 7 positions match TRBD2. Trimming at V came to 6 bases and at J to 3 bases, leaving 8 bases not matched to a gene. The CDR3 extends over 14 amino acids. Germline V CDR1 and CDR2: MNHEY, SMNVEV (reference sequence).

The chain has TRBV2 and TRBJ1-1, with a possible D match to TRBD1 (6 bases). V was shortened by 5 bases and J by 6 bases, with 16 bases between the two germline ends. This CDR3 comprises 14 residues. Germline assignment: CDR1 SNHLY and CDR2 FYNNEI. The CDR3 here is CASSYREGVAEAFF. In DNA form, the CDR3 reads TGTGCCAGCAGTTACAGGGAGGGAGTCGCTGAAGCTTTCTTT.

The chain joins TRBV7-9 to TRBJ1-2; no clear D. Germline V gene lookup returns CDR1 SEHNR and CDR2 FQNEAQ (reference sequence). CDR3 size: 15 residues. Trimming removed 7 bases at V and 3 bases at J, with 18 bases between. DNA of the CDR3: TGTGCCAGCACCACCAGTGGCGGCAACTACTATGGCTACACCTTC. Protein: CASTTSGGNYYGYTF.

The gene calls are TRBV27 and TRBJ1-2; TRBD1 might be the D (5 bases). V was pared by 6 bases and J by 3 bases, with 14 bases between. This CDR3 contains 14 residues. Looked up from germline, CDR1 is MNHEY and CDR2 is SMNVEV (reference sequence). As DNA, the CDR3 is TGTGCCAGCAGCCCCCGGGGGAGGGACTATGGCTACACCTTC. Protein product: CASSPRGRDYGYTF.